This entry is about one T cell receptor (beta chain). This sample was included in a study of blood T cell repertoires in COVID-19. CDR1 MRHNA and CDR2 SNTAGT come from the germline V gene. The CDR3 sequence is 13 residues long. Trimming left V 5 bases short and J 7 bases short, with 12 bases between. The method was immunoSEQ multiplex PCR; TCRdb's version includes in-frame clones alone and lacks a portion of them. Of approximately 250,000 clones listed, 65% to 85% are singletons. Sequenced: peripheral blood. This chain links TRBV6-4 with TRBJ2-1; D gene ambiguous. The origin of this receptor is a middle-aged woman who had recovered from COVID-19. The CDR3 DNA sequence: TGTGCCAGCAGTAGAACAGAAACTAATGAGCAGTTCTTC. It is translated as CASSRTETNEQFF.